The 20 T cell receptor beta chains below were found in one sample sequenced in a study of CXCR3-negative and CXCR3-positive naive CD8 T cells (dated by TCRdb to between 2019 and 2020). Antigens of these TCRs are unknown. The paper as a whole reports these results and caveats: TRB CDR3s from CXCR3-positive naive cells showed higher hydrophobicity (lower Kidera factor 4), lower energy, and higher strength and volume indices than CXCR3-negative naive cells.

TCRdb names NextSeq 550 as the instrument used. The Human TCR Profiling Kit (MiLaboratory) was used to prepare UMI-labeled 5' RACE TRB cDNA libraries. Each CDR3 protein sequence appears as one entry after TCRdb reprocessed the reads, and no DNA is included. The sample's table lists a count of approximately 5,100 distinct CDR3 sequences. 2.5% of the sample comes from the top ten. The source material was naive CXCR3+ CD8+ T cells from blood. The cell subset or site label corresponds to: CD45RO-CCR7+CD27+CD95- naive CD8+ T cells expressing CXCR3 (TNR3+). These receptors were obtained from a human donor in good health. Some clones in this sample may be carry-over from other donors' samples.

This clonotype is called medium-sized (0.01 to 0.1%) based on its frequency. This chain uses TRBV25-1 with TRBJ1-5. CDR3 size: 14 residues. Germline V gene sequence: CDR1 MGHDK, CDR2 SYGVNS. CDR3 residues: CASSELGSNQPQHF. The variable domain in full, with the rest retrieved from reference TRBV25-1 and TRBJ1-5, is EADIYQTPRYLVIGTGKKITLECSQTMGHDKMYWYQQDPGMELHLIHYSYGVNSTEKGDLSSESTVSRIRTEHFPLTLESARPSHTSQYLCASSELGSNQPQHFGDGTRLSIL.

The V gene is TRBV5-1, the J gene TRBJ2-6; TCRdb proposes TRBD1, but this gene call is untestable without DNA. Germline CDR1 is SGHRS and CDR2 is YFSETQ. The CDR3 has 17 residues. CDR3 region: CASRPGGESSGANVLTF. Drawing the rest from reference TRBV5-1 and TRBJ2-6, the complete variable domain is KAGVTQTPRYLIKTRGQQVTLSCSPISGHRSVSWYQQTPGQGLQFLFEYFSETQRNKGNFPGRFSGRQFSNSRSEMNVSTLELGDSALYLCASRPGGESSGANVLTFGAGSRLTVL.

This clonotype is medium-sized (0.01 to 0.1%) by frequency. CDR3: CASSLGAGGYNEQFF. The genes are TRBV27 and TRBJ2-1; TCRdb picks TRBD1, but there is no DNA to check that call. Germline CDR1 reads MNHEY; CDR2 reads SMNVEV (reference sequence). This CDR3 has 15 residues.

This rearrangement joins TRBV25-1 to TRBJ1-1. This CDR3 has 15 residues. Germline CDR1 MGHDK, CDR2 SYGVNS. CDR3 sequence: CASSEYRQTPTEAFF.

The rearrangement joins TRBV15 to TRBJ2-2; TCRdb's assignment of TRBD1 cannot be checked, as there is no DNA. The CDR3 totals 13 residues. Germline V CDR1 and CDR2: LNHNV, YYDKDF (reference sequence). This CDR3 is CATSRSRTGELFF. The full variable domain, completed using reference TRBV15 and TRBJ2-2, is DAMVIQNPRYQVTQFGKPVTLSCSQTLNHNVMYWYQQKSSQAPKLLFHYYDKDFNNEADTPDNFQSRRPNTSFCFLDIRSPGLGDTAMYLCATSRSRTGELFFGEGSRLTVL.

This clonotype is medium-sized by frequency. This chain links TRBV7-9 with TRBJ2-7; the TCRdb call, TRBD1, lacks DNA for checking. Germline CDR1 reads SEHNR; CDR2 reads FQNEAQ (reference sequence). The CDR3 covers 13 residues. CDR3: CASSPGQTYEQYF.

Frequency places this clonotype as medium-sized. The chain carries TRBV28 and TRBJ2-3. This CDR3 comprises 15 residues. The germline CDR1 and CDR2 sequences are MDHEN and SYDVKM. CDR3 sequence reads: CASSLLGRYTDTQYF.

This clonotype shows up as medium-sized (0.01 to 0.1%) by frequency. V usage is TRBV5-1 and J usage is TRBJ1-2; TCRdb's D gene call, TRBD1, goes unchecked for lack of DNA. CDR1 is SGHRS, CDR2 YFSETQ, per germline. This CDR3 has 17 amino acids. The CDR3 region is CASSFDPRTEANYGYTF.

This clonotype shows up as large by frequency. The gene calls are TRBV7-6 and TRBJ2-5. The CDR3 totals 13 residues. Germline CDR1 reads SGHVS; CDR2 reads FNYEAQ. CDR3 sequence: CASSLGISETQYF.

This clonotype counts as medium-sized by frequency. V gene TRBV7-9 combines with J gene TRBJ2-1; TCRdb's D call, TRBD2, is unchecked because there is no DNA. Germline V gives CDR1 SEHNR, CDR2 FQNEAQ (reference sequence). The CDR3 has 19 amino acids. The CDR3 reads CASSSGPSGSYPSYNEQFF.

Measured by frequency, this clonotype is medium-sized (0.01 to 0.1%). The genes are TRBV29-1 and TRBJ2-5. The CDR3 totals 13 residues. CDR1 is SQVTM, CDR2 ANQGSEA, per germline. CDR3 loop: CSADRSNARTQYF.

This clonotype is classed as medium-sized (0.01 to 0.1%) by frequency. V usage is TRBV29-1 and J usage is TRBJ2-1; the D call of TRBD1 rests on TCRdb alone, since no DNA is present to check it. The CDR3 extends over 13 amino acids. From germline, CDR1 is SQVTM and CDR2 ANQGSEA. CDR3 in amino acids: CSVVLGGLNEQFF.

The rearrangement links TRBV29-1 to TRBJ2-7; TCRdb designates TRBD1, a call that cannot be tested without DNA. CDR1 SQVTM and CDR2 ANQGSEA come from the germline V gene. The CDR3 runs 14 residues. The CDR3 sequence is CSVEDQGVTQWQYF.

Judged by frequency, this clonotype is medium-sized. The gene calls are TRBV29-1 and TRBJ2-1; TCRdb designates TRBD1, a call that cannot be tested without DNA. Germline V CDR1 and CDR2: SQVTM, ANQGSEA. There are 14 residues in the CDR3. This chain's CDR3 is CSVEGTGAYNEQFF.

This clonotype is identified as medium-sized (0.01 to 0.1%) from frequency. This rearrangement joins TRBV29-1 to TRBJ2-1; TCRdb calls TRBD1, which cannot be checked without DNA. CDR3 size: 12 residues. CDR1 SQVTM and CDR2 ANQGSEA come from the germline V gene. CDR3: CSVGAGYNEQFF.

The chain couples TRBV5-1 to TRBJ2-7; TCRdb's D call of TRBD1 is untestable without DNA. Germline V gene data show CDR1 as SGHRS and CDR2 as YFSETQ. This CDR3 has 21 amino acids. CDR3 residues: CASSPMKTGRGRAMTYYEQYF.

The chain is built from TRBV3-1 and TRBJ2-5; TCRdb designates TRBD1, a call that cannot be tested without DNA. From germline, CDR1 is LGHDT and CDR2 YNNKEL (reference sequence). The CDR3 length is 15 residues. This chain's CDR3 is CASSVPDSRWETQYF.

This clonotype is called medium-sized based on its frequency. The chain combines TRBV11-2 with TRBJ2-1; no DNA is available, so the TRBD2 call from TCRdb remains unchecked. The CDR3 is 16 residues long. CDR1 is SGHAT and CDR2 is FQNNGV in the germline V gene. The chain's CDR3 is CASSSLGREAYNEQFF.

This clonotype ranks as medium-sized (0.01 to 0.1%) in terms of frequency. The CDR3: CASSGDSEEETQYF. This chain links TRBV18 with TRBJ2-5; with no DNA, the TCRdb D assignment of TRBD1 cannot be verified. Germline V CDR1 and CDR2: KGHSH, LQKENI. The CDR3 length is 14 residues.

The chain carries TRBV5-1 and TRBJ1-1. CDR1 and CDR2 from the germline V gene are SGHRS and YFSETQ. This CDR3 contains 13 residues. The CDR3 loop is CASSLGQNTEAVF. The whole variable domain, filled in from reference TRBV5-1 and TRBJ1-1, reads KAGVTQTPRYLIKTRGQQVTLSCSPISGHRSVSWYQQTPGQGLQFLFEYFSETQRNKGNFPGRFSGRQFSNSRSEMNVSTLELGDSALYLCASSLGQNTEAVFGQGTRLTVV.